One and the same sample provided the 7 T cell receptor beta chains below, sequenced in a study of chemoradiotherapy in HPV16-positive cancers. The table came from immunoSEQ multiplex PCR; TCRdb's copy has only in-frame clones and leaves some out. Here the sample spans roughly 17,000 clones, roughly nine tenths being singletons. This specimen consisted of blood, obtained from a patient who underwent chemoradiotherapy. These receptors were obtained from a human donor with HPV-associated anogenital cancer.

This chain links TRBV5-3 with TRBJ1-5; 9 bases fit TRBD1. TRBV5-3 falls under the ORF class, with uncertain function. V gave up 4 bases and J gave up 4 bases; unmatched junction bases: 3. The CDR3 is made up of 14 amino acids. CDR3 protein: CARSRGTGNQPQHF. The CDR3 DNA reads as TGTGCCAGAAGCCGGGGGACAGGGAATCAGCCCCAGCATTTT.

The chain uses TRBV5-4 and TRBJ1-2; TRBD1 is a possible D gene (5 bases). Germline CDR1 reads SGHNT; CDR2 reads YYREEE (reference sequence). The CDR3 length is 16 residues. Between the trimmed V and J ends, which lost 1 base and 0 bases, there was a span of 13 bases. The CDR3 here is CASSLTGASANYGYTF. CDR3 in DNA: TGTGCCAGCAGCTTGACAGGCGCCTCTGCTAACTATGGCTACACCTTC.

This clone was seen more than once but under ten times. The chain employs TRBV29-1 and TRBJ1-2, with D hard to call. V shed 7 bases and J shed 1 base, with 10 bases lying between them. CDR1 is SQVTM, CDR2 ANQGSEA, per germline. The CDR3 length is 12 residues. The CDR3 here is CSAGDNNYGYTF. The CDR3 nucleotides read TGCAGCGCAGGTGACAATAACTATGGCTACACCTTC.

This chain uses TRBV2 with TRBJ2-3; D remains unclear. The V and J ends lost 5 bases and 0 bases respectively, with 12 bases between them. Germline lookup yields CDR1 SNHLY and CDR2 FYNNEI. CDR3 length equals 15 residues. CDR3: CASSLTGSSTDTQYF. CDR3 nucleotides: TGTGCCAGCAGTTTAACGGGTTCTAGCACAGATACGCAGTATTTT.

This rearrangement joins TRBV4-1 to TRBJ2-5; TRBD2 matches 11 bases. Trimming removed 0 bases from V and 1 base from J; junction bases left unmatched: 7. The CDR3 contains 18 residues. Germline-derived CDR1 and CDR2 are MGHRA and YSYEKL. CDR3 residues: CASSQDRLAGGFQETQYF. The CDR3 DNA reads as TGCGCCAGCAGCCAAGATCGCCTAGCGGGGGGCTTCCAAGAGACCCAGTACTTC.

The chain employs TRBV7-9 and TRBJ2-1; D may match TRBD1 or TRBD2 (5 bases each). Germline values: CDR1 SEHNR, CDR2 FQNEAQ (reference sequence). The CDR3 consists of 15 residues. Trimming stripped 3 bases from V and 0 bases from J, with 9 bases between. CDR3 residues: CASSFYGGSYNEQFF. The CDR3 nucleotides read TGTGCCAGCAGCTTTTATGGGGGCTCCTACAATGAGCAGTTCTTC.

The chain links TRBV6-6 to TRBJ1-2, with a tentative D call TRBD1 (6 bases). CDR3 length: 14 residues. Germline V gives CDR1 MNHNY, CDR2 SVGAGI (reference sequence). The V end lost 2 bases, the J end lost 4 bases, and 11 bases lay between the germline ends. CDR3 protein: CASSYKGEVYGYTF. CDR3 in DNA: TGTGCCAGCAGTTACAAGGGGGAGGTCTATGGCTACACCTTC.